This TCR beta chain originates from a study of shared clonotypes between healthy human individuals. Points on this clone: No antigen is known for it.

Each subset's genomic DNA was split evenly across several immunoSEQ plates. The sorted-subset replicate PCRs were given 150 to 250 ng DNA, which is tens of thousands of T cell genomes. Produced via immunoSEQ multiplex PCR; TCRdb's table is partial and in-frame only. The sample consists of roughly 530,000 clones, about 96% of them appearing once. Study-level points and caveats: Across several donors, naive CD4 shared roughly 5.1%, naive CD8 more than 3%, memory CD4 approximately 2.5%, memory CD8 0.4% to 0.5%. Relative to clonotypes present in all four donors, those not shared had lower generation probabilities.

CDR1 is SGHKS and CDR2 is YYEKEE in the germline V gene (reference sequence). The V segment lost 0 bases and the J segment 1 base; nucleotides outside the gene matches: 2. This CDR3 spans 15 amino acids. This chain joins TRBV5-5 and TRBJ2-3, with 7 bases lining up with TRBD1. This clonotype originated in a woman between 25 and 40 years old in good health. The sample was naive CD4+ T cells sorted from blood. The subset here: CD45RA+ positively selected. In nucleotides, the CDR3 is TGTGCCAGCAGCTTGGCCGGACAGGGCACAGATACGCAGTATTTT. Translated, it gives CASSLAGQGTDTQYF.